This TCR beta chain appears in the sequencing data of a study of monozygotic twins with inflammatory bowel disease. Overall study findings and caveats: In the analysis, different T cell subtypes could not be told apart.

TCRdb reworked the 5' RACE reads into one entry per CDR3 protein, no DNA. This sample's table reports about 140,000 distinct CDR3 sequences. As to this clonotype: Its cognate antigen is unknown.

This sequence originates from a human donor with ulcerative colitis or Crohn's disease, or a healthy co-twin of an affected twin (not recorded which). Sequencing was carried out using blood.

Here the CDR3 reads CASSWDRAWDEQFF. The chain joins TRBV12-3 or TRBV12-4 to TRBJ2-1; TCRdb names TRBD1, which stays unverified in the absence of DNA. The CDR3 is made up of 14 amino acids.